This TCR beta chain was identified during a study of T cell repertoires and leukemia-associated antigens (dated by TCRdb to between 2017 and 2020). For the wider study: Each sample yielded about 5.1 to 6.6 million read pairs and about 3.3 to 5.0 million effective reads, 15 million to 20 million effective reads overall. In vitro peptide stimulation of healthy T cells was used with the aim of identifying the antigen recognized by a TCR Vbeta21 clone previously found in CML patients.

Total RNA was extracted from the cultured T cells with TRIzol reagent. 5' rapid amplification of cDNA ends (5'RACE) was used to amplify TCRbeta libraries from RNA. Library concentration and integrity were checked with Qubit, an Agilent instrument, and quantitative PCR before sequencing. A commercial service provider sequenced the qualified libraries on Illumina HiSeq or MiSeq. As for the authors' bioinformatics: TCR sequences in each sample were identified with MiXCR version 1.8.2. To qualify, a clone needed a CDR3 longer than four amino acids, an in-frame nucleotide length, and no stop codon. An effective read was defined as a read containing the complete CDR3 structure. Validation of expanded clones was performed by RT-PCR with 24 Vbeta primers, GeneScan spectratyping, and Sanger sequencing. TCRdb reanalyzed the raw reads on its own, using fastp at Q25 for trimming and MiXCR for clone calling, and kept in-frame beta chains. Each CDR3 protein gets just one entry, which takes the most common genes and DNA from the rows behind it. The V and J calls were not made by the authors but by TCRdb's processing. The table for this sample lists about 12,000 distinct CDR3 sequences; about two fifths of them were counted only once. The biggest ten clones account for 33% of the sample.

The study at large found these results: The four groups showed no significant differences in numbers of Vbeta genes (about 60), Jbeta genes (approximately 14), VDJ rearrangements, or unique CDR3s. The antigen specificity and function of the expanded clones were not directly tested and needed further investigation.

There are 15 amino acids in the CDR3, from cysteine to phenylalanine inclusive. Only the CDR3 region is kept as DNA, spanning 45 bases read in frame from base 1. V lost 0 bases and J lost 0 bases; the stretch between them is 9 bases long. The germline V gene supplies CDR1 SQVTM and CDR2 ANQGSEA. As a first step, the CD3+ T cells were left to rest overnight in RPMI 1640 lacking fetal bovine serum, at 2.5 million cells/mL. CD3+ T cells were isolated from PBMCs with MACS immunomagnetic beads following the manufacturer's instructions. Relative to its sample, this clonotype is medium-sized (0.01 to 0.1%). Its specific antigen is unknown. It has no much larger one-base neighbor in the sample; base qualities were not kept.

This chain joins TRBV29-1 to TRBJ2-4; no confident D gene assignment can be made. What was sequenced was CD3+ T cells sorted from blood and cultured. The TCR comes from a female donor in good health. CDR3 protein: CSVEDPKIAKNIQYF. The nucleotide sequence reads TGCAGCGTTGAAGATCCTAAAATAGCCAAAAACATTCAGTACTTC.